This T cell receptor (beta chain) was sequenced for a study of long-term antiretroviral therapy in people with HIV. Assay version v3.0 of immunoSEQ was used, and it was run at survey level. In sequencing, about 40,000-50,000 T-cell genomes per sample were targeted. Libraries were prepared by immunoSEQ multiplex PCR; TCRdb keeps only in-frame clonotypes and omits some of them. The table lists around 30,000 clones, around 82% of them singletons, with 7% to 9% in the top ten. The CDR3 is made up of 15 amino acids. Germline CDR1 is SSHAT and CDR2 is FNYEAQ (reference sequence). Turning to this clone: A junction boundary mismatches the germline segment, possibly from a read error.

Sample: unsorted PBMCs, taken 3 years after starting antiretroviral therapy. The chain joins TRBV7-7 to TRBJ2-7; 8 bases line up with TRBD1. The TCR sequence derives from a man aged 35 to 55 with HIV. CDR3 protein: CASSLGAGGRYEQYF. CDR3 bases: TGTGCTAGCAGCTTAGGGGCAGGGGGCAGATACGAGCAGTACTTC.